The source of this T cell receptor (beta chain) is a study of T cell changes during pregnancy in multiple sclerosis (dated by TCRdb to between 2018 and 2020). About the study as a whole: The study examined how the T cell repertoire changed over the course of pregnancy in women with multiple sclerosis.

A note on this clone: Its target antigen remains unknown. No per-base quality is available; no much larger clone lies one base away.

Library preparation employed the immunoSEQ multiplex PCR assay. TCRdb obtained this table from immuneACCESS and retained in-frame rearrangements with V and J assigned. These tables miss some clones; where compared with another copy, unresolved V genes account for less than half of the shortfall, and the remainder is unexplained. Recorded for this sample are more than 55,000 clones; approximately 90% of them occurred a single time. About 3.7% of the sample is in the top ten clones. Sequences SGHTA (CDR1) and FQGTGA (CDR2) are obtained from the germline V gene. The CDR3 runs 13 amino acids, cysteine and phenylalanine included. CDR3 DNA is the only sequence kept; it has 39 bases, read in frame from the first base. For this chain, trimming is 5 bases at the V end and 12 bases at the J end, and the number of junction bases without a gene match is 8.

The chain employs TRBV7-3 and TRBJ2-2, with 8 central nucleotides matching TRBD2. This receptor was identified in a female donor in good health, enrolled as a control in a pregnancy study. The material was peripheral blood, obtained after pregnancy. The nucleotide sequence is TGTGCCAGCAGCGTAGGGGGACTAGAAAAGCTGTTTTTT. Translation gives CASSVGGLEKLFF. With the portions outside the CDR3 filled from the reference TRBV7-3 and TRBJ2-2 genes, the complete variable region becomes GAGVSQTPSNKVTEKGKYVELRCDPISGHTALYWYRQSLGQGPEFLIYFQGTGAADDSGLPNDRFFAVRPEGSVSTLKIQRTERGDSAVYLCASSVGGLEKLFFGEGSRLTVL.